Listed here are 8 T cell receptor beta chains from one sample, sequenced in a study of CD8 T cells in Susac syndrome. cDNA came from 0.5 to 1 ug RNA primed by random hexamers. TCRdb ran MiXCR on the immunoSEQ multiplex PCR reads and lists one entry per CDR3 protein. The sample lists a few hundred thousand distinct CDR3 sequences, 65% to 90% occurring once. What was sequenced was CD8+ T cells from PBMCs. These receptor sequences come from a human donor with multiple sclerosis.

This sequence joins TRBV6-5 and TRBJ2-1; 7 nucleotides match TRBD2. Per the germline V gene, CDR1 is MNHEY and CDR2 is SVGAGI. V trimming: 5 bases; J trimming: 4 bases; junction bases outside the gene matches: 8. The CDR3 length is 15 residues. In nucleotides, the CDR3 is TGTGCCAGCAGTGGACTAGTCGGTGGTTACAATGAGCAGTTCTTC. This encodes CASSGLVGGYNEQFF.

The J gene is TRBJ2-3, the V gene TRBV2, with D perhaps matching TRBD1 or TRBD2 (6 bases each). The germline gives CDR1 SNHLY, CDR2 FYNNEI. CDR3 length: 15 residues. The V gene lost 9 bases and the J gene lost 3 bases, with 19 bases spanning the gap. CDR3 region: CASPLQGSGTDTQYF. The CDR3 DNA follows: TGTGCCAGTCCCCTCCAGGGGAGCGGGACAGATACGCAGTATTTT. The variable domain in full, with the rest retrieved from reference TRBV2 and TRBJ2-3, is EPEVTQTPSHQVTQMGQEVILRCVPISNHLYFYWYRQILGQKVEFLVSFYNNEISEKSEIFDDQFSVERPDGSNFTLKIRSTKLEDSAMYFCASPLQGSGTDTQYFGPGTRLTVL.

For the CDR3, the DNA is TGTGCCAGCAGTTACTCGAAAAGGGGCTACGATGGCTACACCTTC. Residues: CASSYSKRGYDGYTF. V usage is TRBV6-5 and J usage is TRBJ1-2, with D possibly matching TRBD1 (5 bases). The V gene lost 0 bases and the J gene lost 6 bases, with 14 bases spanning the gap. This CDR3 comprises 15 residues. Germline V gene lookup returns CDR1 MNHEY and CDR2 SVGAGI.

Written as DNA, the CDR3 is TGCAGTGCCACGAACAGGGAGTCCTATGGCTACACCTTC. Translating it yields CSATNRESYGYTF. The rearrangement links TRBV20-1 to TRBJ1-2; D might be TRBD1 (6 bases). CDR3 length: 13 residues. V lost 6 bases, J lost 4 bases, and 15 bases lay in between. Germline-derived CDR1 and CDR2 are DFQATT and SNEGSKA (reference sequence).

The genes are TRBV4-3 and TRBJ2-7, with a possible D match to TRBD2 (6 bases). The CDR3 runs to 15 residues. The germline V gene has CDR1 LGHNA and CDR2 YSLEER. V was pared by 4 bases and J by 3 bases, with 16 bases between. The CDR3 reads CASSRDRGSGYEQYF. The DNA for the CDR3 is TGCGCCAGCAGCCGTGATCGTGGTAGCGGCTACGAGCAGTACTTC.

The chain has TRBV28 and TRBJ2-1; D is tentatively TRBD1 or TRBD2 (5 bases each). The CDR3 spans 14 residues. Germline CDR1 MDHEN, CDR2 SYDVKM. V lost 10 bases to trimming and J lost 0 bases, with 13 bases between them. The CDR3 bases are TGTGCCACGCAGAGGGGTAGCTCCTACAATGAGCAGTTCTTC. It is translated as CATQRGSSYNEQFF. Full variable domain (outside the CDR3, taken from reference TRBV28 and TRBJ2-1): DVKVTQSSRYLVKRTGEKVFLECVQDMDHENMFWYRQDPGLGLRLIYFSYDVKMKEKGDIPEGYSVSREKKERFSLILESASTNQTSMYLCATQRGSSYNEQFFGPGTRLTVL.

The chain employs TRBV5-4 and TRBJ2-7; 10 positions match TRBD1. V lost 4 bases to trimming and J lost 7 bases; unmatched junction nucleotides: 2. CDR3 length: 12 amino acids. Germline V CDR1 and CDR2: SGHNT, YYREEE (reference sequence). In DNA form, the CDR3 reads TGTGCCAGCAGCCTGGACAGGGGGGAGCAGTACTTC. Translating gives CASSLDRGEQYF.

V usage is TRBV13 and J usage is TRBJ2-5; tentative D call: TRBD1 (5 bases). V lost 7 bases, J lost 2 bases, and 14 bases lay in between. The CDR3 sequence is 14 residues long. Germline assignment: CDR1 PRHDT and CDR2 FYEKMQ (reference sequence). CDR3 region: CASTLGAAQETQYF. CDR3 DNA sequence: TGTGCCAGCACCCTAGGGGCGGCGCAAGAGACCCAGTACTTC.